The 28 T cell receptor beta chains presented below share a single source sample, sequenced in a study of identical twins. One entry per CDR3 protein, called by TCRdb with MiXCR from the 5' RACE reads. The table records 640,000 or so distinct CDR3 sequences, roughly 6.2% of them present only once. Sequencing was done on a sample of naive T cells sorted from blood. These receptors all stem from a man aged 18 to 30 in good health.

In this sample, this clonotype turned up many times. The rearrangement uses TRBV6-1 and TRBJ1-1, with 8 bases identical to TRBD1. CDR3 size: 16 residues. Germline CDR1 and CDR2: MNHNS and SASEGT. Trimming at V came to 6 bases and at J to 1 base, leaving 10 bases not matched to a gene. In DNA, the CDR3 is TGTGCCAGCAGCCTTTGGTATGACAGGGGGAACACTGAAGCTTTCTTT. Protein: CASSLWYDRGNTEAFF.

The table lists this clonotype with a few counts. This chain joins TRBV5-6 and TRBJ2-5; D perhaps matches TRBD1 (6 bases). Germline CDR1 is SGHDT and CDR2 is YYEEEE. Trimming stripped 1 base from V and 1 base from J, with 20 bases between. This CDR3 is 18 amino acids long. The CDR3 region is CASSLSPLGQIIQETQYF. Here the CDR3 DNA reads TGTGCCAGCAGCTTGAGTCCCCTTGGACAGATCATCCAAGAGACCCAGTACTTC.

At least ten counts were recorded for this clonotype. The chain uses TRBV27 and TRBJ2-1, with D possibly TRBD2 on 5 matching bases. From germline, CDR1 is MNHEY and CDR2 SMNVEV (reference sequence). This CDR3 is 15 amino acids long. V was cut by 7 bases and J by 0 bases, with 13 bases left in between. The CDR3 DNA is TGTGCCAGCACTGGCGGAACTAGCTCCTACAATGAGCAGTTCTTC. Its translation: CASTGGTSSYNEQFF.

The CDR3 loop reads CASREAQGRNEQFF. The CDR3 nucleotides read TGTGCCAGCAGGGAGGCACAGGGGAGGAATGAGCAGTTCTTC. The V call is TRBV6-1, the J call TRBJ2-1, with D possibly matching TRBD1 (7 bases). Trimming stripped 6 bases from V and 7 bases from J, with 16 bases between. The CDR3 runs 14 residues. Germline CDR1 MNHNS, CDR2 SASEGT.

This clonotype was recorded at least ten times. The chain employs TRBV12-3 or TRBV12-4 and TRBJ1-2; TRBD1 agrees at 7 bases. With V trimmed by 6 bases and J by 10 bases, 11 bases remained unmatched. The CDR3 is 13 amino acids. CDR3 DNA sequence: TGTGCCAGCAGGCCCGGAACAGGGGAGGTCTACACCTTC. The encoded protein is CASRPGTGEVYTF.

This clonotype was detected only a few times. The gene calls are TRBV5-1 and TRBJ1-6; TRBD1 agrees at 7 bases. Germline CDR1 and CDR2: SGHRS and YFSETQ. J gave up 8 bases and V 3 bases, and 8 bases lay outside the gene matches. The CDR3 spans 15 residues. The CDR3 protein is CASSSAGDRDSPLHF. CDR3 DNA: TGCGCCAGCAGCTCGGCTGGGGACAGAGATTCACCCCTCCACTTT.

The sample holds many counts of this clonotype. The chain is built from TRBV11-2 and TRBJ2-2; 8 bases match TRBD2. With 1 base clipped from V and 3 bases from J, the junction kept 1 base outside the gene matches. This CDR3 has 15 residues. Per the germline V gene, CDR1 is SGHAT and CDR2 is FQNNGV. In nucleotides, the CDR3 is TGTGCCAGCAGCTTAGCTAGCGGGTACACCGGGGAGCTGTTTTTT. The encoded protein is CASSLASGYTGELFF.

This clonotype was observed a few times. Here the CDR3 reads CASSLLTGFNQPQHF. CDR3 DNA: TGTGCCAGCAGTTTATTGACGGGGTTCAATCAGCCCCAGCATTTT. This chain links TRBV28 with TRBJ1-5; D unresolved. The germline CDR1 and CDR2 sequences are MDHEN and SYDVKM. With 1 base removed from V and 3 bases from J, the gap between germline ends came to 10 bases. This CDR3 is 15 amino acids long.

The J gene is TRBJ2-1, the V gene TRBV24-1, with D tentatively TRBD1 or TRBD2 (5 bases each). V shed 4 bases and J shed 10 bases, with 13 bases lying between them. The CDR3 is 13 amino acids. Germline values: CDR1 KGHDR, CDR2 SFDVKD. The CDR3 DNA follows: TGTGCCACCAGTGAGTGGGACGACCGGGAGCAGTTCTTC. Translated, it gives CATSEWDDREQFF.

The V and J genes are TRBV4-1 and TRBJ2-5; perhaps TRBD1 as D (6 bases). The CDR3 extends over 16 amino acids. CDR1 MGHRA and CDR2 YSYEKL come from the germline V gene. Trimming left V 0 bases short and J 5 bases short, with 16 bases between. CDR3 loop: CASSQEGRGQGETQYF. DNA of the CDR3: TGCGCCAGCAGCCAAGAGGGAAGGGGCCAGGGGGAGACCCAGTACTTC.

V and J are TRBV12-3 or TRBV12-4 and TRBJ1-3; tentatively, D is TRBD1 (5 bases). Trimming took off 3 bases at V and 3 bases at J, with 12 bases between the two ends. CDR3 length: 15 residues. DNA of the CDR3: TGTGCCAGCAGTTTCTTTGAGGGGAATGGAAACACCATATATTTT. Encoded protein: CASSFFEGNGNTIYF.

There are many counts of this clonotype. V and J are TRBV5-1 and TRBJ2-7; D not certain. Trimming removed 2 bases at V and 2 bases at J, with 8 bases between. There are 13 residues in the CDR3. CDR1 SGHRS and CDR2 YFSETQ come from the germline V gene. CDR3 bases: TGCGCCAGCAGCTTAGGGAAGACCTACGAGCAGTACTTC. It codes for CASSLGKTYEQYF. The full variable domain, rest sourced from reference TRBV5-1 and TRBJ2-7, is KAGVTQTPRYLIKTRGQQVTLSCSPISGHRSVSWYQQTPGQGLQFLFEYFSETQRNKGNFPGRFSGRQFSNSRSEMNVSTLELGDSALYLCASSLGKTYEQYFGPGTRLTVT.

This clonotype has a count of ten or more. The chain joins TRBV4-1 to TRBJ1-5; no clear D gene. V was trimmed by 8 bases and J by 0 bases, leaving 8 bases between them. Germline CDR1 MGHRA, CDR2 YSYEKL. The CDR3 runs 13 residues. The CDR3 nucleotides read TGCGCCAGCGGCTTCGATAGCAATCAGCCCCAGCATTTT. It is translated as CASGFDSNQPQHF.

V and J are TRBV7-6 and TRBJ2-5; tentative D call: TRBD1 (7 bases). Germline V CDR1 and CDR2: SGHVS, FNYEAQ. V was trimmed by 1 base and J by 5 bases, leaving 20 bases between them. CDR3 size: 17 residues. The CDR3 nucleotides read TGTGCCAGCAGCTTAGTTAGCGGCCCAGGGGGGATCGAGACCCAGTACTTC. Protein sequence: CASSLVSGPGGIETQYF.

This clonotype occurred many times. The chain recombines TRBV6-6 with TRBJ2-1; D ambiguous. V was trimmed by 6 bases and J by 7 bases, leaving 7 bases between them. The CDR3 runs 11 residues. Germline values: CDR1 MNHNY, CDR2 SVGAGI (reference sequence). The CDR3 sequence is CASSLQNEQFF. The CDR3 nucleotides read TGTGCCAGCAGCCTTCAGAATGAGCAGTTCTTC.

This chain uses TRBV29-1 with TRBJ2-1; no clear D gene. V was pared by 7 bases and J by 0 bases, with 10 bases between. The CDR3 runs 13 residues. Germline V gives CDR1 SQVTM, CDR2 ANQGSEA. CDR3 sequence (DNA): TGCAGCGCCTGCGAGGACTCCTACAATGAGCAGTTCTTC. Translating it yields CSACEDSYNEQFF.

The CDR3 is CASSYGRRYTEAFF. The DNA of the CDR3 is TGTGCCAGCAGTTACGGGAGACGGTACACTGAAGCTTTCTTT. This sequence joins TRBV6-5 and TRBJ1-1; D is ambiguous. CDR1 MNHEY and CDR2 SVGAGI come from the germline V gene. The CDR3 is made up of 14 amino acids. The V end was cut by 2 bases, the J end by 3 bases, with 10 bases between.

This clonotype was detected only a few times. The rearrangement joins TRBV7-9 to TRBJ2-7; D gene uncertain. Germline CDR1 is SEHNR and CDR2 is FQNEAQ (reference sequence). The CDR3 is 16 residues long. Trimming took off 1 base at V and 3 bases at J, with 16 bases between the two ends. The CDR3 region is CASSLVGSDGSYEQYF. The CDR3 region has the DNA TGTGCCAGCAGCTTAGTTGGGTCGGACGGTAGCTACGAGCAGTACTTC.

This clonotype was recorded a few times. The J gene is TRBJ2-1, the V gene TRBV5-1, with 13 bases fitting TRBD2. V was clipped by 6 bases and J by 9 bases; unmatched bases: 9. This CDR3 region has 15 residues. Looked up from germline, CDR1 is SGHRS and CDR2 is YFSETQ. The CDR3 loop is CASKPGTSGTLEQFF. The CDR3 nucleotides are TGCGCCAGCAAACCGGGGACTAGCGGGACACTTGAGCAGTTCTTC.

In this sample, this clonotype turned up many times. The chain recombines TRBV15 with TRBJ2-3; unclear D gene. The V gene lost 3 bases and the J gene lost 6 bases, with 7 bases spanning the gap. CDR3 length: 12 residues. Germline CDR1 is LNHNV and CDR2 is YYDKDF (reference sequence). The DNA for the CDR3 is TGTGCCACCAGCAGCCCGCGGGATACGCAGTATTTT. It is translated as CATSSPRDTQYF.

The sample holds a few counts of this clonotype. The J gene is TRBJ2-5, the V gene TRBV7-2; 8 positions match TRBD2. With V trimmed by 1 base and J by 5 bases, 6 bases remained unmatched. Germline CDR1 SGHTA, CDR2 FQGNSA. This CDR3 is built from 15 residues. The CDR3 DNA reads as TGTGCCAGCAGCTTAGTTGCCGGGAGGGGGGAGACCCAGTACTTC. It specifies CASSLVAGRGETQYF. Based on the CDR3 plus reference TRBV7-2 and TRBJ2-5, the full variable domain is GAGVSQSPSNKVTEKGKDVELRCDPISGHTALYWYRQSLGQGLEFLIYFQGNSAPDKSGLPSDRFSAERTGGSVSTLTIQRTQQEDSAVYLCASSLVAGRGETQYFGPGTRLLVL.

This clonotype came up a few times. The chain uses TRBV29-1 and TRBJ2-5; D gene unclear. Germline-derived CDR1 and CDR2 are SQVTM and ANQGSEA. CDR3 length: 12 residues. Trimming took off 7 bases at V and 2 bases at J, with 11 bases between the two ends. As DNA, the CDR3 is TGCAGCGCGAAGGGTTTTCAAGAGACCCAGTACTTC. Its translation: CSAKGFQETQYF.

The chain links TRBV19 to TRBJ2-1; 11 bases agree with TRBD2. Germline loops: CDR1 LNHDA, CDR2 SQIVND (reference sequence). The V segment lost 9 bases and the J segment 2 bases; nucleotides outside the gene matches: 6. The CDR3 extends over 15 amino acids. The DNA of the CDR3 is TGTGCCAGCATCCCTAGCGGGAGGACCTACAATGAGCAGTTCTTC. This encodes CASIPSGRTYNEQFF.

The CDR3 bases are TGTGCCAGCAGCTTATTAGCGGTCTGGCAGCGACTCCCCGGGGCCAACGTCCTGACTTTC. It yields the protein CASSLLAVWQRLPGANVLTF. This chain uses TRBV11-2 with TRBJ2-6, with D possibly matching TRBD2 (6 bases). Trimming shortened V by 2 bases and J by 4 bases, and 24 bases separated the two germline ends. This CDR3 contains 20 residues. Germline V gene lookup returns CDR1 SGHAT and CDR2 FQNNGV.

This clonotype occurred many times. This chain uses TRBV12-3 or TRBV12-4 with TRBJ1-2; 9 bases line up with TRBD1. This CDR3 region has 14 residues. V dropped 6 bases and J dropped 3; count of bases not matched to a gene: 5. The CDR3 DNA reads TGTGCCAGCAGCCGTACAGGGGGCTACTATGGCTACACCTTC. Translating it yields CASSRTGGYYGYTF.

This clonotype was seen ten or more times. The V gene is TRBV10-3, the J gene TRBJ2-5; no definite D call. Germline CDR1 is ENHRY and CDR2 is SYGVKD. Trimming shortened V by 0 bases and J by 3 bases, and 5 bases separated the two germline ends. The CDR3 is 13 residues long. The DNA for the CDR3 is TGTGCCATCAGTGAGTCTGGGGAAGAGACCCAGTACTTC. This sequence encodes CAISESGEETQYF.

A few counts support this clonotype. V gene TRBV28 combines with J gene TRBJ2-5; D is unresolved. With 7 bases removed from V and 2 bases from J, the gap between germline ends came to 11 bases. The CDR3 length is 13 residues. Germline V gene lookup returns CDR1 MDHEN and CDR2 SYDVKM. DNA for the CDR3: TGTGCCAGCACCCTTTTACGGCAAGAGACCCAGTACTTC. It encodes CASTLLRQETQYF.

The chain couples TRBV5-1 to TRBJ2-6; D is possibly TRBD1 (6 bases). Looked up from germline, CDR1 is SGHRS and CDR2 is YFSETQ. The CDR3 is 18 amino acids. Trimming stripped 0 bases from V and 4 bases from J, with 17 bases between. CDR3 in DNA: TGCGCCAGCAGCTTGGCCGGTAGTGCAGGGGTAGGGGCCAACGTCCTGACTTTC. Encoded protein: CASSLAGSAGVGANVLTF.